These T cell receptor beta chains were read from a single sample in a study of cytomegalovirus exposure and HLA in healthy donors. Repertoires were generated with immunoSEQ multiplex PCR, while TCRdb's copy carries only in-frame clones and drops some. Of about 83,000 clones in the sample, 78% were seen once. The material sequenced was PBMCs. Receptor source: a man aged 18-30 years in good health and CMV-seropositive. Each CDR3 is given with its conserved first and last residue. A D gene is named only where the DNA matches it firmly. Only some rows state a clone size, as once, few, many or a class for expanded clones.

j_call: TRBJ2-7
v_call: TRBV4-1
d_call: TRBD2
clone_size: -
cdr3_nt: TGCGCCAGCAGCCAACCGACTAGCGGGAGGGATAAGCAGTACTTC
cdr3_aa: CASSQPTSGRDKQYF

j_call: TRBJ1-3
v_call: TRBV9
d_call: -
clone_size: few
cdr3_nt: TGTGCCAGCAGCGTCCAACCCTACCTGCTCTCTGGAAACACCATATATTTT
cdr3_aa: CASSVQPYLLSGNTIYF

j_call: TRBJ1-1
v_call: TRBV6-1
d_call: TRBD1
clone_size: -
cdr3_nt: TGTGCCAGCAGTGAAAAGTCAGGGGGTGACCCTGAAGCTTTCTTT
cdr3_aa: CASSEKSGGDPEAFF

j_call: TRBJ2-6
v_call: TRBV28
d_call: TRBD1
clone_size: -
cdr3_nt: TGTGCCAGCAACTTAAGGGGGACAGGAGGCCCTGGGGCCAACGTCCTGACTTTC
cdr3_aa: CASNLRGTGGPGANVLTF

j_call: TRBJ2-1
v_call: TRBV6-5
d_call: -
clone_size: few
cdr3_nt: TGTGCCAGCAGTTCCTCTCTTAGTATGTACAATGAGCAGTTCTTC
cdr3_aa: CASSSSLSMYNEQFF

j_call: TRBJ2-1
v_call: TRBV5-1
d_call: -
clone_size: -
cdr3_nt: TGCGCCAGCAGCTACGAGCCCAGGCAGGGGAGTAATGAGCAGTTCTTC
cdr3_aa: CASSYEPRQGSNEQFF

j_call: TRBJ1-1
v_call: TRBV27
d_call: TRBD1
clone_size: -
cdr3_nt: TGTGCCAGCAGACGGACAGGGCGGTACACTGAAGCTTTCTTT
cdr3_aa: CASRRTGRYTEAFF

j_call: TRBJ2-1
v_call: TRBV7-9
d_call: TRBD2
clone_size: -
cdr3_nt: TGTGCCAGCAGCAGATGGACTAGCGGAACCTACAATGAGCAGTTCTTC
cdr3_aa: CASSRWTSGTYNEQFF

j_call: TRBJ1-5
v_call: TRBV11-2
d_call: -
clone_size: -
cdr3_nt: TGTGCCAGCAGCCAAAATTCGGGGGTCAATCAGCCCCAGCATTTT
cdr3_aa: CASSQNSGVNQPQHF

j_call: TRBJ1-5
v_call: TRBV28
d_call: TRBD1
clone_size: -
cdr3_nt: TGTGCCAGCCCTCCCCGGACAGGTGGCAATCAGCCCCAGCATTTT
cdr3_aa: CASPPRTGGNQPQHF

j_call: TRBJ2-3
v_call: TRBV10-1
d_call: -
clone_size: -
cdr3_nt: TGCGCCAGCAGTGAGTCGAGCCTAAAAGATACGCAGTATTTT
cdr3_aa: CASSESSLKDTQYF

j_call: TRBJ1-2
v_call: TRBV9
d_call: TRBD1
clone_size: -
cdr3_nt: TGTGCCAGCAGCGGCCGGACAGGGAGTGAGTATGGCTACACCTTC
cdr3_aa: CASSGRTGSEYGYTF

j_call: TRBJ2-7
v_call: TRBV9
d_call: TRBD1
clone_size: -
cdr3_nt: TGTGCCAGCAGTGTGGGACAGGGGAATCGCTACGAGCAGTACTTC
cdr3_aa: CASSVGQGNRYEQYF

j_call: TRBJ1-4
v_call: TRBV5-1
d_call: -
clone_size: -
cdr3_nt: TGCGCCAGCAGCTTGGCAGGGGAGAGGGAAAAACTGTTTTTT
cdr3_aa: CASSLAGEREKLFF

j_call: TRBJ2-1
v_call: TRBV27
d_call: -
clone_size: -
cdr3_nt: TGTGCCAGCAGTCCCGGGGTAGAGCAGTTCTTC
cdr3_aa: CASSPGVEQFF

j_call: TRBJ2-1
v_call: TRBV10-2
d_call: -
clone_size: -
cdr3_nt: TGCGCCAGCAGTGAGCCTGGTGGGAGCGGGTCCCCCTACAATGAGCAGTTCTTC
cdr3_aa: CASSEPGGSGSPYNEQFF

j_call: TRBJ2-2
v_call: TRBV5-4
d_call: -
clone_size: -
cdr3_nt: TGTGCCAGCAGCTTTAGCGGGGAGCTGTTTTTT
cdr3_aa: CASSFSGELFF

j_call: TRBJ2-1
v_call: TRBV6-5
d_call: TRBD2
clone_size: -
cdr3_nt: TGTGCCAGCAGGCCGGTGGGACTAGCGTATAATGAGCAGTTCTTC
cdr3_aa: CASRPVGLAYNEQFF

j_call: TRBJ2-7
v_call: TRBV9
d_call: TRBD1
clone_size: -
cdr3_nt: TGTGCCAGCAGCCCTCGGACAGGGAACTACGAGCAGTACTTC
cdr3_aa: CASSPRTGNYEQYF

j_call: TRBJ1-5
v_call: TRBV21-1
d_call: -
clone_size: -
cdr3_nt: TGTGCCAGCAGCCTAAAACCCGATAGCAATCAGCCCCAGCATTTT
cdr3_aa: CASSLKPDSNQPQHF

j_call: TRBJ1-4
v_call: TRBV9
d_call: TRBD1
clone_size: -
cdr3_nt: TGTGCCAGCAGCGTAGCTGGGACAGGGACTGAAAAACTGTTTTTT
cdr3_aa: CASSVAGTGTEKLFF

j_call: TRBJ2-5
v_call: TRBV29-1
d_call: -
clone_size: once
cdr3_nt: TGCAGCGTTGAATATCCAGCGGAGACCCAGTACTTC
cdr3_aa: CSVEYPAETQYF

j_call: TRBJ2-7
v_call: TRBV28
d_call: TRBD1
clone_size: -
cdr3_nt: TGTGCCAGCAGTCCGGGACAGGTGCCTTACGAGCAGTACTTC
cdr3_aa: CASSPGQVPYEQYF

j_call: TRBJ1-1
v_call: TRBV4-1
d_call: -
clone_size: -
cdr3_nt: TGCGCCAGCAGCCATCCAATGAGACAGCCCGGTGCTGAAGCTTTCTTT
cdr3_aa: CASSHPMRQPGAEAFF

j_call: TRBJ2-1
v_call: TRBV4-1
d_call: TRBD2
clone_size: -
cdr3_nt: TGCGCCAGCAGCCAAGTAAGGACTAGCGGGTCTAGGAAGGTCTTC
cdr3_aa: CASSQVRTSGSRKVF

j_call: TRBJ1-5
v_call: TRBV12-1
d_call: -
clone_size: many
cdr3_nt: TGTGCCAGCAGCTTTTCTGCGAAAAGTCAGCCCCAGCATTTT
cdr3_aa: CASSFSAKSQPQHF

j_call: TRBJ2-1
v_call: TRBV29-1
d_call: TRBD1
clone_size: -
cdr3_nt: TGCAGCGTTCCTGGACAGGGCAGGCGCGACCTTGGATCCTACAATGAGCAGTTCTTC
cdr3_aa: CSVPGQGRRDLGSYNEQFF

j_call: TRBJ2-7
v_call: TRBV6-5
d_call: TRBD2
clone_size: -
cdr3_nt: TGTGCCAGCATCGGGAGGGGTACCTACGAGCAGTACTTC
cdr3_aa: CASIGRGTYEQYF

j_call: TRBJ2-1
v_call: TRBV5-1
d_call: -
clone_size: -
cdr3_nt: TGCGCCAGCAGCGTACGTGGCCATGAGCAGTTCTTC
cdr3_aa: CASSVRGHEQFF

j_call: TRBJ2-7
v_call: TRBV28
d_call: TRBD2
clone_size: once
cdr3_nt: TGTGCCAGCAGTTTTAGCGGGAGCGACGAGCAGTACTTC
cdr3_aa: CASSFSGSDEQYF

j_call: TRBJ1-1
v_call: TRBV4-2
d_call: TRBD1
clone_size: -
cdr3_nt: TGTGCCAGCAGCCAAGTAACAGGGGGTAGCACTGAAGCTTTCTTT
cdr3_aa: CASSQVTGGSTEAFF

j_call: TRBJ2-7
v_call: TRBV7-9
d_call: -
clone_size: -
cdr3_nt: TGTGCCAGCAGCTTAGAGACGGGACATCTTATTTACGAGCAGTACTTC
cdr3_aa: CASSLETGHLIYEQYF

j_call: TRBJ2-7
v_call: TRBV29-1
d_call: -
clone_size: -
cdr3_nt: TGCAGCGTTGAAAAAGGGGTCTACGAGCAGTACTTC
cdr3_aa: CSVEKGVYEQYF

j_call: TRBJ2-7
v_call: TRBV7-8
d_call: -
clone_size: -
cdr3_nt: TGTGCCAGCAGCAAACTGACAGGCCCATCACGATACGAGCAGTACTTC
cdr3_aa: CASSKLTGPSRYEQYF

j_call: TRBJ2-3
v_call: TRBV4-1
d_call: TRBD2
clone_size: -
cdr3_nt: TGCGCCAGCAGCCAATCCCCGGGGGGGAGTGGAACAGATACGCAGTATTTT
cdr3_aa: CASSQSPGGSGTDTQYF

j_call: TRBJ2-3
v_call: TRBV15
d_call: TRBD2
clone_size: once
cdr3_nt: TGTGCCACCAGGAGGACTAGCGGGAGCACAGATACGCAGTATTTT
cdr3_aa: CATRRTSGSTDTQYF

j_call: TRBJ1-1
v_call: TRBV28
d_call: TRBD1
clone_size: few
cdr3_nt: TGTGCCAGCAGCTACTACAGGGGCGAGGGGGCTTTCTTT
cdr3_aa: CASSYYRGEGAFF

j_call: TRBJ2-1
v_call: TRBV28
d_call: TRBD2
clone_size: few
cdr3_nt: TGTGCCAGCAGTTTGGCGGGAGGGCCGCTGAATGAGCAGTTCTTC
cdr3_aa: CASSLAGGPLNEQFF

j_call: TRBJ2-5
v_call: TRBV4-2
d_call: TRBD2
clone_size: -
cdr3_nt: TGTGCCAGCAGCCAACTTACAATCAGGGCTAGCGGGAGATTGTCCCAAGAGACCCAGTACTTC
cdr3_aa: CASSQLTIRASGRLSQETQYF

j_call: TRBJ2-2
v_call: TRBV7-8
d_call: -
clone_size: -
cdr3_nt: TGTGCCAGCACCGTTACCAGGGCACCCGGGGAGCTGTTTTTT
cdr3_aa: CASTVTRAPGELFF

j_call: TRBJ2-7
v_call: TRBV7-2
d_call: TRBD2
clone_size: -
cdr3_nt: TGTGCCAGCAGCTTAGTTGGAAAGACTAGCGGGAGTTTTTACGAGCAGTACTTC
cdr3_aa: CASSLVGKTSGSFYEQYF

j_call: TRBJ1-1
v_call: TRBV9
d_call: -
clone_size: -
cdr3_nt: TGTGCCAGCAGCGTAGGCGCGAACACTGAAGCTTTCTTT
cdr3_aa: CASSVGANTEAFF

j_call: TRBJ2-1
v_call: TRBV10-1
d_call: TRBD1
clone_size: -
cdr3_nt: TGCGCCAGCAGTGAGACAGGGGGTGGTGAGCAGTTCTTC
cdr3_aa: CASSETGGGEQFF

j_call: TRBJ2-7
v_call: TRBV6-5
d_call: -
clone_size: -
cdr3_nt: TGTGCCAGCAGTTACGCAGGGGAAGTGGGCGAGCAGTACTTC
cdr3_aa: CASSYAGEVGEQYF

j_call: TRBJ2-7
v_call: TRBV7-9
d_call: -
clone_size: -
cdr3_nt: TGTGCCAGCAGCTTAGCGGAGACCTACGAGCAGTACTTC
cdr3_aa: CASSLAETYEQYF

j_call: TRBJ2-5
v_call: TRBV5-6
d_call: -
clone_size: -
cdr3_nt: TGTGCCAGCAGCGCGGCGGAGACCCAGTACTTC
cdr3_aa: CASSAAETQYF

j_call: TRBJ2-5
v_call: TRBV2
d_call: -
clone_size: -
cdr3_nt: TGTGCCAGCATCCACGGAGGAGCTTTCGTGGCCCAGTACTTC
cdr3_aa: CASIHGGAFVAQYF

j_call: TRBJ1-2
v_call: TRBV2
d_call: -
clone_size: -
cdr3_nt: TGTGCCAGCAGGAGACTTTTCGGGACTTCTAACTATGGCTACACCTTC
cdr3_aa: CASRRLFGTSNYGYTF